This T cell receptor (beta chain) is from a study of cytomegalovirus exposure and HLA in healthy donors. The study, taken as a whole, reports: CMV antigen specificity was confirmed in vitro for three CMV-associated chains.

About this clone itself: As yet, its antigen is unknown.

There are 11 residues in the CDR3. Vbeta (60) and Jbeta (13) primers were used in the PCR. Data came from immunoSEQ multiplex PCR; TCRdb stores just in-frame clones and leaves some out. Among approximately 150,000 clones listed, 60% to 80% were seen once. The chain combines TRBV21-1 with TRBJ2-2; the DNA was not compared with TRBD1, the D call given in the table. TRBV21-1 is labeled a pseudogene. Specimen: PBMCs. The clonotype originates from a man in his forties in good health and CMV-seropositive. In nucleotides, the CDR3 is TGTGCCAGCAATTCAGCCGGGGAGCTGTTTTTT. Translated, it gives CASNSAGELFF.